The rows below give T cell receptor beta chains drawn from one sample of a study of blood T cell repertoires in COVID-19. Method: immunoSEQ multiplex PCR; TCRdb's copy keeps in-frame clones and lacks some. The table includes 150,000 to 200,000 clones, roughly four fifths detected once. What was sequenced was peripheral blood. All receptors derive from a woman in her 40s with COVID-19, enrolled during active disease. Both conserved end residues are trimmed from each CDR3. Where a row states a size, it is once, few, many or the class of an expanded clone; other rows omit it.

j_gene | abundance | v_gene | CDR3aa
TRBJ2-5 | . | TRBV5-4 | ASSPDSFGETQY
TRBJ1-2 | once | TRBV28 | ASSSPTLSDRNYGYT
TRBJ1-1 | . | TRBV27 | ASSPFPGTGVAF
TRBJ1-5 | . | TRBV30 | ACDGGGNQPQH
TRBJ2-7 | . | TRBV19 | ASSHTIAGANEQY
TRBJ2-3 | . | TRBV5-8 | ASSNPGLAGGPDTQY
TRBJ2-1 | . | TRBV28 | ASSTHSPNEQF
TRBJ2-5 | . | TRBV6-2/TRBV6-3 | ASSKVSRTQY
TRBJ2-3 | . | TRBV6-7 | ASSYSVTGAGDTQY
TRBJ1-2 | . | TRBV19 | ASKMAANYGYT
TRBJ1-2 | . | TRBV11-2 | ASSLGGRNYGYT
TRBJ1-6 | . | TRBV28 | ASSPLGLPLH
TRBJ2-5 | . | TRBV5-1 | ASSLYSGRGETQY
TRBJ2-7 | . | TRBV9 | ASSARALKDRQHEQY
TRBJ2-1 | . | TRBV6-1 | ASSEALRGGAYNEQF
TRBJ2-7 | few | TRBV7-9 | ASSSQRERYEQY
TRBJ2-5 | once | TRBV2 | ASASHSGGWETQY
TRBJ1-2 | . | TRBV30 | AFMLRDSDGYT
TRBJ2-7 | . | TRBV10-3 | AISDGQGYEQY
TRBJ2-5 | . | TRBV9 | ASSVGSGHNQETQY
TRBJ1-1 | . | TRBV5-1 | ASSLGRDRGNTEAF
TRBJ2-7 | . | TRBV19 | ASSIGGAAYEQY
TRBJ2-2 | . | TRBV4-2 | ASSQDSHTRELF
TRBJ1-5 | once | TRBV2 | ASSDFRDLYSNQPQH
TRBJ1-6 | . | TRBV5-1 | ASSLGQTNSPLH
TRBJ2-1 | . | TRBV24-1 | ATSDRQNNEQF
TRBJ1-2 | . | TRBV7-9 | ASETGGIVYGYT
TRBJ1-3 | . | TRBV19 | ASSFRLAGQGSSGNTIY
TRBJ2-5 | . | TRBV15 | ATSAGQGAWETQY
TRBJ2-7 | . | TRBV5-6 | ASSLRGRENEQY
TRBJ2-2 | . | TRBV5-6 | ASSARGFWDTGELF
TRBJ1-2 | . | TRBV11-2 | ASSLGSRGRGIDYT
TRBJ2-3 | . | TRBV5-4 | ASSLYLHRNTDTQY
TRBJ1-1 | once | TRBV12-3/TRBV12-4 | ASSPDRGEAF
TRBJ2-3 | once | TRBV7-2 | ASSKYTRVSTDTQY
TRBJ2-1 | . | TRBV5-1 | ASSSIIAVPYNEQF
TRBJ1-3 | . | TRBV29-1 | SAGQGGSGNTIY
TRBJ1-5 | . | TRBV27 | ASRLGPGQPQH
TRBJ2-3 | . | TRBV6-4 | ASSDAGTDTQY
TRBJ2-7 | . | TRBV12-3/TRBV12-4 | ASSLAGKDEQY
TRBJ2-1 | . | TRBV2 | ASSWGDNEQF
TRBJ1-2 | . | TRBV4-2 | ASSPTTRTGQYGYT
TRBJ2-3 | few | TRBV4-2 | ASSQDRQRGNTDTQY
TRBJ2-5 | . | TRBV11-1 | ASSSGQGALETQY
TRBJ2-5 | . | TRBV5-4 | ASSSTQGGKGETQY
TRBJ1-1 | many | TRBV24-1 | ASDRPPMNTEAF
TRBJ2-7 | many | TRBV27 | ASSLTSSYEQY
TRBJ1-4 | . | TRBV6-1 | ASSEAPGLDEKLF
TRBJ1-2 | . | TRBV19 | ASSRTGGAFGYT
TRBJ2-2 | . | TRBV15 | ATSAGTGDTGELF
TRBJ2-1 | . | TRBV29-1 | SKIPGTSGYEQF